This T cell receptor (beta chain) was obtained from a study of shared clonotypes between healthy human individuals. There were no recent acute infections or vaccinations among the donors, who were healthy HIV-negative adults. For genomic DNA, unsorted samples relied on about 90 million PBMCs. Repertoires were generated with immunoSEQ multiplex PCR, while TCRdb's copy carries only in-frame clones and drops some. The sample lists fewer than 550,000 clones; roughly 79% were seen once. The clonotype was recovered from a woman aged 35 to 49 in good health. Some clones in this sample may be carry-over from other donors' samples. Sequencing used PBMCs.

The CDR3 is CAPDPLATGELFF. In nucleotides, the CDR3 is TGCGCCCCTGACCCGTTGGCGACCGGGGAGCTGTTTTTT. The rearrangement joins TRBV23-1 to TRBJ2-2, with D unresolved. TRBV23-1 is noted as an ORF with a role that remains uncertain. The CDR3 extends over 13 amino acids. V was pared by 11 bases and J by 5 bases, with 15 bases between.